This T cell receptor beta chain was recovered during a study of blood T cell repertoires in COVID-19. Looking at the study overall: Material from acute and convalescent COVID-19 was sourced from the United States, Italy and Spain. From T cells, B-cell-depleted T cells, or PBMCs came the material, which was cDNA or gDNA.

There are 15 residues in the CDR3. Germline V CDR1 and CDR2: SGHAT, FQNNGV. With V trimmed by 3 bases and J by 4 bases, 4 bases remained unmatched. Original handling: The authors estimated nucleated cell counts from reference gene primer amplification. TCRdb's copy holds only in-frame clones and misses some; the assay was immunoSEQ multiplex PCR. Clone size and V and J calls were adopted from that table, with D and trimming inferred from the DNA. The sample has 150,000 or so clones; about four fifths are singletons. The specimen was peripheral blood. The sequence was collected from a woman in her 70s with acute or convalescent COVID-19. The chain carries TRBV11-2 and TRBJ2-2, with 8 bases matching TRBD1. The CDR3 loop is CASSFDRGGTGELFF. As DNA, the CDR3 is TGTGCCAGCAGCTTTGACAGGGGCGGCACCGGGGAGCTGTTTTTT.